The 12 T cell receptor beta chains below come from one sample, sequenced in a study of blood T cell repertoires in COVID-19. The assay was immunoSEQ multiplex PCR, and TCRdb's table has in-frame clones only and misses some. The sample has fewer than 250,000 clones; approximately 87% are singletons. Input material: peripheral blood. The receptors shown here come from a woman in her 70s with acute or convalescent COVID-19.

The V gene is TRBV19, the J gene TRBJ1-6, with D uncertain. Germline V lookup: CDR1 LNHDA, CDR2 SQIVND (reference sequence). The ends were cut back, 2 bases at V and 7 bases at J, with 12 bases in the middle. The length of the CDR3 is 15 residues. The DNA of the CDR3 is TGTGCCAGTAGTATAACCCCGGGTTCAAATTCACCCCTCCACTTT. Protein: CASSITPGSNSPLHF.

V gene TRBV7-2 combines with J gene TRBJ2-2, with 16 bases aligning to TRBD2. Germline-derived CDR1 and CDR2 are SGHTA and FQGNSA. CDR3 length: 17 amino acids. Losses at the gene ends were 7 bases for V and 5 bases for J; bases not matched to a gene: 7. The CDR3 bases are TGTGCCAGCACCCCGGGACTAGCGGGGGGGTTGACCGGGGAGCTGTTTTTT. Translation gives CASTPGLAGGLTGELFF.

The chain joins TRBV5-1 to TRBJ2-1, with 11 bases that match TRBD1. The CDR3 runs to 16 residues. After removal of 4 bases from V and 0 bases from J, the junction contained 3 bases not matched to a gene. CDR1 is SGHRS, CDR2 YFSETQ, per germline. CDR3 residues: CASSIGTGGSYNEQFF. For the CDR3, the DNA is TGCGCCAGCAGCATAGGGACAGGGGGCTCCTACAATGAGCAGTTCTTC.

The chain couples TRBV28 to TRBJ1-5; possibly TRBD1 for D (6 bases). Trimming removed 5 bases from V and 2 bases from J, with 13 bases in between. Germline CDR1 reads MDHEN; CDR2 reads SYDVKM. The length of the CDR3 is 15 residues. CDR3 DNA: TGTGCCAGCAGTATTAAAGGGGGGGGCAATCAGCCCCAGCATTTT. Amino acid sequence: CASSIKGGGNQPQHF. The entire variable domain, with the rest obtained from reference TRBV28 and TRBJ1-5, is as follows: DVKVTQSSRYLVKRTGEKVFLECVQDMDHENMFWYRQDPGLGLRLIYFSYDVKMKEKGDIPEGYSVSREKKERFSLILESASTNQTSMYLCASSIKGGGNQPQHFGDGTRLSIL.

The J gene is TRBJ1-6, the V gene TRBV12-5, with 11 nucleotides matching TRBD1. Trimming at V came to 2 bases and at J to 9 bases, leaving 3 bases not matched to a gene. The CDR3 has 15 residues. Germline CDR1 and CDR2: LGHNT and FRNRAP. The CDR3 region is CASGLRDRGGSPLHF. CDR3 nucleotides: TGTGCTAGTGGTTTGAGGGACAGGGGGGGTTCACCCCTCCACTTT.

This chain connects TRBV28 to TRBJ1-5; 7 nucleotides match TRBD1. From germline, CDR1 is MDHEN and CDR2 SYDVKM. This CDR3 has 14 residues. J was trimmed by 9 bases and V by 4 bases; bases with no gene match: 9. The CDR3 region is CASSSGQVSPPQHF. The CDR3 coding sequence is TGTGCCAGCAGTTCTGGACAGGTATCTCCGCCCCAGCATTTT.

The V call is TRBV5-8, the J call TRBJ2-1, with D possibly being TRBD2 (5 bases). V was trimmed by 0 bases and J by 9 bases, leaving 22 bases between them. The CDR3 extends over 17 amino acids. CDR1 SGHTS and CDR2 YDEGEE come from the germline V gene. For the CDR3, the DNA is TGTGCCAGCAGCTTGGGCATGAGGGTGGAGGTAGCCGGTGAGCAGTTCTTC. Protein sequence: CASSLGMRVEVAGEQFF.

CDR3 residues: CASSRGRDTEAFF. The CDR3 DNA sequence: TGTGCCAGCAGCAGGGGGCGCGACACTGAAGCTTTCTTT. The chain recombines TRBV27 with TRBJ1-1; 8 bases map to TRBD1. The V gene end was trimmed by 6 bases and the J gene end by 3 bases; junction bases not matched to a gene: 3. The germline V gene encodes CDR1 MNHEY and CDR2 SMNVEV (reference sequence). The CDR3 consists of 13 residues.

V and J are TRBV7-2 and TRBJ2-1, with 11 bases fitting TRBD2. CDR1 is SGHTA, CDR2 FQGNSA, per germline. Trimming took 2 bases from V and 9 from J; bases not matched to a gene: 12. The CDR3 contains 17 residues. The CDR3: CASSLRLAGNRAGEQFF. DNA for the CDR3: TGTGCCAGCAGCTTAAGACTAGCGGGAAACCGGGCGGGTGAGCAGTTCTTC.

This clone was picked up a small number of times. The chain uses TRBV7-9 and TRBJ2-1; D remains ambiguous. CDR1 is SEHNR and CDR2 is FQNEAQ in the germline V gene (reference sequence). The V end was cut by 1 base, the J end by 9 bases, with 13 bases between. This CDR3 spans 14 amino acids. DNA of the CDR3: TGTGCCAGCAGCTTAGACCCGGTTGGAGTTGAGCAGTTCTTC. Its translation: CASSLDPVGVEQFF.

This clone was counted once. The gene calls are TRBV25-1 and TRBJ2-7, with D possibly matching TRBD1 (6 bases). Trimming took off 4 bases at V and 2 bases at J, with 9 bases between the two ends. CDR3 length equals 13 residues. In germline, CDR1 is MGHDK, CDR2 SYGVNS. In nucleotides, the CDR3 is TGTGCCAGCAGTGTGGCAGGGGCCTACGAGCAGTACTTC. The encoded protein is CASSVAGAYEQYF.

The J gene is TRBJ1-6, the V gene TRBV19; D not certain. The ends were cut back, 1 base at V and 4 bases at J, with 8 bases in the middle. The germline CDR1 and CDR2 sequences are LNHDA and SQIVND (reference sequence). CDR3 size: 15 residues. CDR3 sequence reads: CASSIANSYNSPLHF. The CDR3 nucleotides read TGTGCCAGTAGTATAGCCAACAGTTATAATTCACCCCTCCACTTT.